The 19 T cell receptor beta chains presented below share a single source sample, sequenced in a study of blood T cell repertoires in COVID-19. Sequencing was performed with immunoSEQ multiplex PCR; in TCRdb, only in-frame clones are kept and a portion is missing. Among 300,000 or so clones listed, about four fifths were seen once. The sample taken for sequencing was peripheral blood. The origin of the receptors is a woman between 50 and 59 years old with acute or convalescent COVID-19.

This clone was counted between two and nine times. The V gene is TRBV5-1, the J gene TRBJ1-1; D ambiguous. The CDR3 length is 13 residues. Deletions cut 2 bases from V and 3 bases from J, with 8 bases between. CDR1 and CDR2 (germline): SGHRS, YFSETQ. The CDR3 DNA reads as TGCGCCAGCAGCTTCCAAAGCGACACTGAAGCTTTCTTT. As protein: CASSFQSDTEAFF.

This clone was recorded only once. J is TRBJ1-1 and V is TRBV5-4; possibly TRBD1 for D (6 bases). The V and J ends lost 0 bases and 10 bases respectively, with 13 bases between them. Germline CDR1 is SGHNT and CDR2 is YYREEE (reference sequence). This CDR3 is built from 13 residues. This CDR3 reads CASSLERAGAAFF. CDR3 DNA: TGTGCCAGCAGCTTGGAACGGGCAGGGGCAGCTTTCTTT.

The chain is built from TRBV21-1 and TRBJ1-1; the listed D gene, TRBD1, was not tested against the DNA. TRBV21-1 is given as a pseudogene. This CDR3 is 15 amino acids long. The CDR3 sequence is CASSKGRGQDTEAFF. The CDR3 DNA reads TGTGCCAGCAGCAAAGGGAGGGGGCAGGACACTGAAGCTTTCTTT.

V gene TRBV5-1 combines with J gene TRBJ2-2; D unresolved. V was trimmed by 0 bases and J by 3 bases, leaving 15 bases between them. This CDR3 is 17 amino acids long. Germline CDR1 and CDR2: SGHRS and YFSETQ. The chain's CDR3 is CASSLEVMAVDTGELFF. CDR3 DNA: TGCGCCAGCAGCTTGGAGGTTATGGCGGTAGACACCGGGGAGCTGTTTTTT. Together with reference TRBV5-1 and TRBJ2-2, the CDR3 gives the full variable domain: KAGVTQTPRYLIKTRGQQVTLSCSPISGHRSVSWYQQTPGQGLQFLFEYFSETQRNKGNFPGRFSGRQFSNSRSEMNVSTLELGDSALYLCASSLEVMAVDTGELFFGEGSRLTVL.

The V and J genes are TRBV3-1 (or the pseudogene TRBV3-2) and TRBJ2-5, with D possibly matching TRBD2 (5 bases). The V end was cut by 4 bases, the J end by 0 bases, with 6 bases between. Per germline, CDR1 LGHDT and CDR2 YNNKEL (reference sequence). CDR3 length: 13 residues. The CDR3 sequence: CASSLAYQETQYF. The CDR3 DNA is TGTGCCAGCAGCCTAGCGTACCAAGAGACCCAGTACTTC.

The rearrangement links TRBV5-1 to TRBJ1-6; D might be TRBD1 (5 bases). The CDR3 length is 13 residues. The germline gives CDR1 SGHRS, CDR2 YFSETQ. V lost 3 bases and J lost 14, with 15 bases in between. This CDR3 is CASSSRVEATLHF. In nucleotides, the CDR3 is TGCGCCAGCAGCTCCAGGGTAGAGGCCACCCTCCACTTT.

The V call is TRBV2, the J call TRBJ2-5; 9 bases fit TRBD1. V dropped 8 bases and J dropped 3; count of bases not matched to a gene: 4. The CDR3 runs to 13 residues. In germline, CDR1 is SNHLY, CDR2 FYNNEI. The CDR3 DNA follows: TGTGCCAGCGGGACAGGGACGGAAGAGACCCAGTACTTC. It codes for CASGTGTEETQYF.

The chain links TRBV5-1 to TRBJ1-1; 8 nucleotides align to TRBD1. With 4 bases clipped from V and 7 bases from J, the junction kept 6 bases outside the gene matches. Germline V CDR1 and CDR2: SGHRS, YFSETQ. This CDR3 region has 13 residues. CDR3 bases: TGCGCCAGCAGCCCGACAGGGGTTCTTGAAGCTTTCTTT. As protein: CASSPTGVLEAFF.

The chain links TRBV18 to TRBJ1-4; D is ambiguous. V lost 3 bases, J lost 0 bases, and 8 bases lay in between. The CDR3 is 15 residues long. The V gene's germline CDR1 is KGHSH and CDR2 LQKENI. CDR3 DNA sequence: TGTGCCAGCTCACCCGCGACTTCAACTAATGAAAAACTGTTTTTT. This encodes CASSPATSTNEKLFF.

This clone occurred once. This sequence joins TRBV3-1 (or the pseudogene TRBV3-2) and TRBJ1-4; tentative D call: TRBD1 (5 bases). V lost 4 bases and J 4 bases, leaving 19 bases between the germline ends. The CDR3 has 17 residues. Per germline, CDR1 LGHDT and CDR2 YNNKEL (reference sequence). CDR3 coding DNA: TGTGCCAGCAGCCTCCCAGGCGGGGGAAGGAGTAATGAAAAACTGTTTTTT. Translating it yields CASSLPGGGRSNEKLFF.

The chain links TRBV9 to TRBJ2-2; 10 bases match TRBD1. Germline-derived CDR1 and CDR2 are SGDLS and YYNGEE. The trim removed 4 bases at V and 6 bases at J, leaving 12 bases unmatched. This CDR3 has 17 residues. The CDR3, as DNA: TGTGCCAGCAGCCCGGTGGGGACAGGGGTGTTTGCCGGGGAGCTGTTTTTT. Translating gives CASSPVGTGVFAGELFF.

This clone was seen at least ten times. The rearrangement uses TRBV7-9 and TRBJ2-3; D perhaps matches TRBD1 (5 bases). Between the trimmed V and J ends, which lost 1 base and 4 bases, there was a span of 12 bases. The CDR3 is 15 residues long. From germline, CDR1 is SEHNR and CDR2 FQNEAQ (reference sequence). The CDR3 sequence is CASSLVTDQSDTQYF. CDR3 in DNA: TGTGCCAGCAGCTTAGTGACAGATCAGTCAGATACGCAGTATTTT.

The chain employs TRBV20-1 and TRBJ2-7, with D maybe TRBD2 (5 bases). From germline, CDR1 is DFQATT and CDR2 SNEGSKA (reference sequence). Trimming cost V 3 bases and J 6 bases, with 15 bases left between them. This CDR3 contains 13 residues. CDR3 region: CSASGAFEGEQYF. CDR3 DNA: TGCAGTGCTAGTGGCGCCTTTGAGGGCGAGCAGTACTTC.

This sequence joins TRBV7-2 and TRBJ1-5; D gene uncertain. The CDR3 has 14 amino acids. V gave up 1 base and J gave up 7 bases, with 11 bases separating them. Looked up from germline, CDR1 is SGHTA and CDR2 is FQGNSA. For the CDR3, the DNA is TGTGCCAGCAGCTTAGATGGAAGGAGACAGCCCCAGCATTTT. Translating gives CASSLDGRRQPQHF.

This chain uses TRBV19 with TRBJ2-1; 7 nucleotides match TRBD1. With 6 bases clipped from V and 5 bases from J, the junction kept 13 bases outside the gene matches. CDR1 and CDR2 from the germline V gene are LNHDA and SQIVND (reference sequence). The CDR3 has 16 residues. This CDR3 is CASSARTGTGHNEQFF. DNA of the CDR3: TGTGCCAGTAGCGCCCGGACAGGTACGGGCCACAATGAGCAGTTCTTC.

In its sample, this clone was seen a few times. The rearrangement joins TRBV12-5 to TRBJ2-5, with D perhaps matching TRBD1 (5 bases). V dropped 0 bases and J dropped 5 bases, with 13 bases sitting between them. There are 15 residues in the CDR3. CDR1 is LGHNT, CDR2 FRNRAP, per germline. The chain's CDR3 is CASGLVLKGYETQYF. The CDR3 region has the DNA TGTGCTAGTGGTTTGGTACTTAAGGGGTACGAGACCCAGTACTTC.

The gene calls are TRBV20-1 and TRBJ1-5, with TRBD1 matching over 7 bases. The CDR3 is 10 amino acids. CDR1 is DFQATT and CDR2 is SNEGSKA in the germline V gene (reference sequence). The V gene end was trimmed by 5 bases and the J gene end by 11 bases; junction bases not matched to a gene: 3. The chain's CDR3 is CSAVDRAQHF. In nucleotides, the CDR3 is TGCAGTGCTGTCGACAGGGCCCAGCATTTT.

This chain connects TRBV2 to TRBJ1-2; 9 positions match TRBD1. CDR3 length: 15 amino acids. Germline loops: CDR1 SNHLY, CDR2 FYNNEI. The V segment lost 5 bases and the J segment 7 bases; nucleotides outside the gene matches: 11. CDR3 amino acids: CASSLEAGTGSGYTF. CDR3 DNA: TGTGCCAGCAGTTTAGAAGCCGGGACAGGGAGTGGCTACACCTTC. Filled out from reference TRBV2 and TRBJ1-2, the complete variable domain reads EPEVTQTPSHQVTQMGQEVILRCVPISNHLYFYWYRQILGQKVEFLVSFYNNEISEKSEIFDDQFSVERPDGSNFTLKIRSTKLEDSAMYFCASSLEAGTGSGYTFGSGTRLTVV.

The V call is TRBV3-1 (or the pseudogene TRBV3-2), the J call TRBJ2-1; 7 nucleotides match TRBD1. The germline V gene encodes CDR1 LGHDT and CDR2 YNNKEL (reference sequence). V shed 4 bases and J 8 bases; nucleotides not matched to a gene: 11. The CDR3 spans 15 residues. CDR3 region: CASSLGTAPSDEQFF. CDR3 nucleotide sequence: TGTGCCAGCAGCCTTGGGACAGCGCCAAGCGATGAGCAGTTCTTC.